What follows is one T cell receptor beta chain and its context. Germline values: CDR1 LNHDA, CDR2 SQIVND (reference sequence). The CDR3 is 14 amino acids. After removal of 9 bases from V and 6 bases from J, the junction contained 10 bases not matched to a gene. This table comes from immunoSEQ multiplex PCR, and its TCRdb copy is limited to in-frame clones, with some not included. The table records 490,000 or so clones, about nine tenths of them present only once. This entry comes from a study of blood T cell repertoires in COVID-19. Sequenced material: PBMCs or T cells enriched from blood (not recorded which). The sequence was obtained from a woman aged 55-69 years who had recovered from COVID-19. The gene calls are TRBV19 and TRBJ2-2, with 7 bases identical to TRBD1. CDR3 nucleotides: TGTGCCAGCAAGGGTATTCAGGGGGCCGGGGAGCTGTTTTTT. Its translation: CASKGIQGAGELFF.